A selection of T cell receptor beta chains follows, all from one sample in a study of blood T cells in healthy people across ages. TCRdb passed the 5' RACE reads through MiXCR, listing each CDR3 protein once. The table lists under 2 million distinct CDR3 sequences, almost 35% of them singletons. The source material was blood. Receptor source: a woman aged 25 to 39 in good health. Both conserved end residues are part of each CDR3. The D gene is left open where the match is weak. The size field is filled for only some rows; it gives once, few, many or a size class.

>TRBJ1-4|TRBV11-2|.|.
TGTGCCTCCGCCCTAAGAGTTTATGAAAAACTGTTTTTT
CASALRVYEKLFF
>TRBJ2-1|TRBV19|.|TRBD1
TGTGCCAGTAGTATCCCGTACGACAGGGGGGGATACAATGAGCAGTTCTTC
CASSIPYDRGGYNEQFF
>TRBJ1-1|TRBV18|.|.
TGTGCCAGCTCCCTTTCAGGACAGATATCCACTGAAGCTTTCTTT
CASSLSGQISTEAFF
>TRBJ2-5|TRBV7-8|.|.
TGTGCCAGCAGCTTAGAACATGGACAGCAACAAGAGACCCAGTACTTC
CASSLEHGQQQETQYF
>TRBJ2-1|TRBV24-1|few|.
TGTGCCACCCTTTCAGTGGTAGGCACGCTCGGTGAGCAGTTCTTC
CATLSVVGTLGEQFF
>TRBJ2-5|TRBV7-2|few|.
TGTGCCAGCAGCTTAGAGGGGAACCCGGGAGCGTGGGAGACCCAGTACTTC
CASSLEGNPGAWETQYF
>TRBJ2-7|TRBV7-8|few|.
TGTGCCAGCAGCCCGCGTTCTGACGGGTACGAGCAGTACTTC
CASSPRSDGYEQYF
>TRBJ2-7|TRBV4-1|many|.
TGCGCCAGCAGCCAGAGACTTCTCTACGAGCAGTACTTC
CASSQRLLYEQYF
>TRBJ2-5|TRBV5-1|many|.
TGCGCCAGCAGCTTGGCGGGACTGGGGGAGACCCAGTACTTC
CASSLAGLGETQYF
>TRBJ1-6|TRBV20-1|few|TRBD1
TGCAGTGCTCACAAAGACAGGGGGTCGGCTTCACCCCTCCACTTT
CSAHKDRGSASPLHF
>TRBJ2-7|TRBV7-6|many|.
TGTGCCAGCAGCCCTGGACGGAGCTCCTACGAGCAGTACTTC
CASSPGRSSYEQYF
>TRBJ1-5|TRBV2|.|.
TGTGCCTCAAAAGGGTACGGCAATCAGCCCCAGCATTTT
CASKGYGNQPQHF
>TRBJ1-2|TRBV4-1|.|TRBD1
TGCGCCAGCAGCGAGGAAGAAGGGGGCGAGGACTATGGCTACACCTTC
CASSEEEGGEDYGYTF
>TRBJ2-6|TRBV13|few|.
TGTGCCAGCAGCTTAGGCCTCGGCAGCCCCTCTGGGGCCAACGTCCCGACTTTC
CASSLGLGSPSGANVPTF
>TRBJ2-5|TRBV5-6|few|TRBD1
TGTGCCAGCTACGACCGGGACAGGTTCCACGGGCAGTACTTC
CASYDRDRFHGQYF
>TRBJ2-7|TRBV20-1|.|.
TGCAGTGCCGTTCAGGGGGGCGAGCAGTACTTC
CSAVQGGEQYF
>TRBJ2-7|TRBV7-9|.|.
TGTGCCGGCAGCTTGGGGGTTACCTACGAGCAGTACTTC
CAGSLGVTYEQYF
>TRBJ1-1|TRBV11-2|.|TRBD1
TGTGCCAGCAGCTTAGAAGCAGGGGGCTCAGCTTTCTTT
CASSLEAGGSAFF
>TRBJ1-5|TRBV28|.|.
TGTGCCAGCAGTCTACAGGGTGACAATCAGCCCCAGCATTTT
CASSLQGDNQPQHF
>TRBJ1-1|TRBV29-1|few|TRBD1
TGCAGCGTTGAGCCAGGGGGAATGAACACTGAAGCTTTCTTT
CSVEPGGMNTEAFF
>TRBJ1-4|TRBV3-1|few|TRBD1
TGTGCCAGCAGCAAAGGGACAGGTTCTAATGAAAAACTGTTTTTT
CASSKGTGSNEKLFF
>TRBJ1-2|TRBV15|few|.
TGTGCCACCAGCAGAGTGGGGGGAGGCTATGGCTACACCTTC
CATSRVGGGYGYTF